The 8 T cell receptor beta chains below all came from one sample that was sequenced in a study of patients and donors after allogeneic stem cell transplantation. TCRdb independently ran MiXCR on the RT-PCR reads; one entry per CDR3 protein. The sample contains under 95,000 distinct CDR3 sequences, roughly 5.2% of which appear only once. Specimen: blood, either unsorted or a sorted T cell fraction (not recorded which). The receptors originated from a human donor who was either an allogeneic HSCT recipient or a stem cell or donor lymphocyte infusion donor (not recorded which). It is not recorded whose cells these are; they may come from a transplant donor.

This clonotype was found many times. V is TRBV5-5 and J is TRBJ2-5; D is tentatively TRBD1 or TRBD2 (5 bases each). CDR3 size: 17 residues. V was clipped by 5 bases and J by 5 bases, with 25 bases between them. CDR1 is SGHKS, CDR2 YYEKEE, per germline (reference sequence). The CDR3 sequence: CASRRTFPEQPGETQYF. CDR3 nucleotides: TGTGCCAGCAGACGGACTTTTCCGGAGCAGCCAGGGGAGACCCAGTACTTC.

This clonotype was picked up many times. V and J are TRBV13 and TRBJ1-2; TRBD1 matches at 7 bases. Trimming at V came to 1 base and at J to 3 bases, leaving 14 bases not matched to a gene. The CDR3 is 18 amino acids. Germline CDR1 is PRHDT and CDR2 is FYEKMQ (reference sequence). The CDR3 nucleotides read TGTGCCAGCAGCTTAGTACGAACTACCAGGGGGAAGGACTATGGCTACACCTTC. It yields the protein CASSLVRTTRGKDYGYTF.

This clonotype was detected many times. The J gene is TRBJ1-1, the V gene TRBV20-1; the D is unclear. CDR1 and CDR2 from the germline V gene are DFQATT and SNEGSKA (reference sequence). The CDR3 sequence is 13 residues long. V was cut by 5 bases and J by 4 bases, with 14 bases left in between. CDR3 DNA sequence: TGCAGTGCTTGGATGGGTCGCGGCACTGAAGCTTTCTTT. It is translated as CSAWMGRGTEAFF.

This clonotype occurred many times. The chain employs TRBV20-1 and TRBJ1-4, with D unresolved. This CDR3 is built from 14 residues. CDR1 is DFQATT, CDR2 SNEGSKA, per germline (reference sequence). Trimming took off 0 bases at V and 10 bases at J, with 15 bases between the two ends. CDR3 region: CSAREPGPVGKLFF. The CDR3 region has the DNA TGCAGTGCTAGAGAGCCAGGCCCGGTCGGAAAACTGTTTTTT.

At least ten counts were recorded for this clonotype. The chain has TRBV20-1 and TRBJ2-6; D perhaps matches TRBD1 (6 bases). Germline CDR1 DFQATT, CDR2 SNEGSKA (reference sequence). The germline V and J ends were trimmed by 5 bases and 8 bases, with 13 bases remaining between them. This CDR3 has 13 residues. CDR3 nucleotides: TGCAGTGCTCCCTTGACAGGCACCAACGTCCTGACTTTC. Amino acids: CSAPLTGTNVLTF.

This clonotype showed up many times. V usage is TRBV5-1 and J usage is TRBJ1-2, with D possibly TRBD1 on 5 matching bases. Germline loops: CDR1 SGHRS, CDR2 YFSETQ. The CDR3 length is 16 residues. The V gene lost 4 bases and the J gene lost 4 bases, with 20 bases spanning the gap. The DNA for the CDR3 is TGCGCCAGCAGCCGGGACTCCCTGGGCTCTTCCTATGGCTACACCTTC. It encodes CASSRDSLGSSYGYTF.

The chain couples TRBV20-1 to TRBJ2-6; D not certain. CDR3 length: 12 residues. Trimming pared 4 bases from V and 2 bases from J, leaving 3 bases between. CDR1 is DFQATT, CDR2 SNEGSKA, per germline (reference sequence). The CDR3 here is CSAIPGANVLTF. The CDR3, as DNA: TGCAGTGCTATACCTGGGGCCAACGTCCTGACTTTC.

This clonotype counts as medium-sized. J is TRBJ2-2 and V is TRBV6-2 or TRBV6-3, with 10 positions matching TRBD2. The CDR3 runs to 17 residues. J was trimmed by 3 bases and V by 5 bases; bases with no gene match: 9. The germline gives CDR1 MNHEY, CDR2 SVGEGT. This chain's CDR3 is CASSRRPSGSYTGELFF. CDR3 nucleotides: TGTGCCAGCAGTAGACGGCCTAGCGGGAGTTACACCGGGGAGCTGTTTTTT.